Presented here are 26 T cell receptor beta chains from one specimen sequenced in a study of monozygotic twins with inflammatory bowel disease. After re-calling the 5' RACE reads, TCRdb lists one entry per CDR3 protein, DNA absent. Recorded for this sample: a few hundred thousand distinct CDR3 sequences. The sequencing input was blood. The receptors here all came from a human donor with ulcerative colitis or Crohn's disease, or a healthy co-twin of an affected twin (not recorded which).

The gene calls are TRBV20-1 and TRBJ1-1; with no DNA, the TCRdb D assignment of TRBD1 cannot be verified. There are 13 residues in the CDR3. The germline V gene has CDR1 DFQATT and CDR2 SNEGSKA (reference sequence). This chain's CDR3 is CSAAGWSNTEAFF.

The chain combines TRBV5-6 with TRBJ2-3; TCRdb reports TRBD1, a call that lacks DNA to check it against. The CDR3 is made up of 15 amino acids. CDR1 is SGHDT, CDR2 YYEEEE, per germline. The CDR3 is CASSWTGKRPDTQYF. Variable domain in full (rest from reference TRBV5-6 and TRBJ2-3): DAGVTQSPTHLIKTRGQQVTLRCSPKSGHDTVSWYQQALGQGPQFIFQYYEEEERQRGNFPDRFSGHQFPNYSSELNVNALLLGDSALYLCASSWTGKRPDTQYFGPGTRLTVL.

The chain uses TRBV5-6 and TRBJ2-7. The germline V gene encodes CDR1 SGHDT and CDR2 YYEEEE. The CDR3 sequence is 14 residues long. CDR3 protein: CASSLGNNAYEQYF.

CDR3 in amino acids: CASETTRGLKTQYF. The J gene is TRBJ2-5, the V gene TRBV28; TCRdb lists TRBD1, though no DNA is available to test this call. This CDR3 comprises 14 residues. Germline V gene sequence: CDR1 MDHEN, CDR2 SYDVKM.

CDR3 protein: CASSGTIVRNQETQYF. J is TRBJ2-5 and V is TRBV11-2. Germline-derived CDR1 and CDR2 are SGHAT and FQNNGV. CDR3 length equals 16 residues.

The genes are TRBV7-9 and TRBJ1-4. Per germline, CDR1 SEHNR and CDR2 FQNEAQ (reference sequence). CDR3 length: 17 residues. The CDR3: CASSRPPHDMNNEKLFF.

CDR3 residues: CASRRDTNYGYTF. The chain uses TRBV6-5 and TRBJ1-2; there is no DNA to check the TCRdb D call of TRBD1. The germline gives CDR1 MNHEY, CDR2 SVGAGI. This CDR3 has 13 amino acids.

The gene calls are TRBV7-2 and TRBJ2-7; TCRdb names TRBD2, which stays unverified in the absence of DNA. CDR3 length: 16 amino acids. CDR1 is SGHTA and CDR2 is FQGNSA in the germline V gene. The CDR3 is CASSLATSGGQYEQYF. Combining the CDR3 with reference TRBV7-2 and TRBJ2-7 gives the whole variable domain GAGVSQSPSNKVTEKGKDVELRCDPISGHTALYWYRQSLGQGLEFLIYFQGNSAPDKSGLPSDRFSAERTGGSVSTLTIQRTQQEDSAVYLCASSLATSGGQYEQYFGPGTRLTVT.

The chain combines TRBV5-6 with TRBJ2-3. CDR1 and CDR2 from the germline V gene are SGHDT and YYEEEE. CDR3 size: 14 residues. This CDR3 is CASSLRTRTDTQYF. Together with reference TRBV5-6 and TRBJ2-3, the CDR3 gives the full variable domain: DAGVTQSPTHLIKTRGQQVTLRCSPKSGHDTVSWYQQALGQGPQFIFQYYEEEERQRGNFPDRFSGHQFPNYSSELNVNALLLGDSALYLCASSLRTRTDTQYFGPGTRLTVL.

The chain employs TRBV4-1 and TRBJ2-7. The CDR3 sequence is 12 residues long. Per germline, CDR1 MGHRA and CDR2 YSYEKL. The CDR3 here is CASSQDSREQYF.

The chain combines TRBV12-5 with TRBJ2-7; the TCRdb D gene call, TRBD1, has no DNA to confirm it. The CDR3 spans 19 residues. From germline, CDR1 is LGHNT and CDR2 FRNRAP. CDR3 region: CASGLVRDGETAGNKEQYF.

The rearrangement links TRBV27 to TRBJ2-7. The V gene's germline CDR1 is MNHEY and CDR2 SMNVEV (reference sequence). This CDR3 comprises 14 residues. CDR3 residues: CASSLKAVSYEQYF.

This chain uses TRBV7-2 with TRBJ2-2; as DNA is missing, the TRBD1 call by TCRdb cannot be tested. From germline, CDR1 is SGHTA and CDR2 FQGNSA. The CDR3 sequence is 14 residues long. The CDR3 protein is CASSGQGYTGELFF.

V is TRBV12-3 or TRBV12-4 and J is TRBJ2-7; there is no DNA to check the TCRdb D call of TRBD2. CDR3 length: 15 amino acids. The CDR3 sequence is CASSLGGSPPGEQYF.

The chain recombines TRBV5-1 with TRBJ1-5. The germline CDR1 and CDR2 sequences are SGHRS and YFSETQ. The CDR3 runs 14 residues. The CDR3 spells CASSLAGPGQPQHF.

The chain is built from TRBV4-3 and TRBJ1-2. CDR1 is LGHNA, CDR2 YSLEER, per germline. This CDR3 has 15 residues. The CDR3 is CASSQESTIYYGYTF.

V and J are TRBV19 and TRBJ2-2; TCRdb outputs TRBD1, but without DNA this stays unchecked. Germline-derived CDR1 and CDR2 are LNHDA and SQIVND (reference sequence). CDR3 size: 15 residues. CDR3 loop: CASSIYRGAAGELFF.

The chain employs TRBV5-1 and TRBJ2-7; TCRdb's D gene call, TRBD2, goes unchecked for lack of DNA. CDR3 length equals 18 residues. Per germline, CDR1 SGHRS and CDR2 YFSETQ. The CDR3 here is CASSLGVQGLQRGYEQYF.

The chain has TRBV5-1 and TRBJ2-5. This CDR3 spans 14 amino acids. CDR1 is SGHRS and CDR2 is YFSETQ in the germline V gene. CDR3 sequence: CASSRAQLQETQYF.

This chain joins TRBV6-5 and TRBJ1-1; absent DNA, TCRdb's TRBD1 call cannot be checked. Germline CDR1 reads MNHEY; CDR2 reads SVGAGI. The CDR3 is made up of 14 amino acids. This chain's CDR3 is CASSTWTGTSEAFF.

This sequence joins TRBV24-1 and TRBJ1-2; TCRdb's D gene call, TRBD1, goes unchecked for lack of DNA. Germline-derived CDR1 and CDR2 are KGHDR and SFDVKD. This CDR3 comprises 12 residues. The CDR3 sequence is CATSRQGYGYTF.

This chain joins TRBV20-1 and TRBJ2-1; the TCRdb D gene call, TRBD1, has no DNA to confirm it. The CDR3 has 14 amino acids. Germline V CDR1 and CDR2: DFQATT, SNEGSKA (reference sequence). The CDR3: CSARSGALGNEQFF.

The V call is TRBV5-1, the J call TRBJ1-2. Germline assignment: CDR1 SGHRS and CDR2 YFSETQ. The CDR3 sequence is 15 residues long. The CDR3 sequence is CASSLADGEYYGYTF.

The chain uses TRBV6-1 and TRBJ1-5; checking the TCRdb D call of TRBD1 is not possible without DNA. Germline lookup yields CDR1 MNHNS and CDR2 SASEGT. The CDR3 sequence is 15 residues long. The CDR3 loop reads CASSPTDTSNQPQHF.

The chain is built from TRBV3-1 and TRBJ1-1; the TCRdb call, TRBD1, lacks DNA for checking. The CDR3 runs 15 residues. Germline loops: CDR1 LGHDT, CDR2 YNNKEL (reference sequence). The chain's CDR3 is CASSHSDRLNTEAFF.

The rearrangement links TRBV6-1 to TRBJ2-7; the D gene TCRdb calls, TRBD1, cannot be checked with no DNA. This CDR3 spans 15 amino acids. Per germline, CDR1 MNHNS and CDR2 SASEGT. The CDR3 region is CASSPPRDNRNEQYF.